This T cell receptor beta chain was obtained from a study of blood T cell repertoires in COVID-19. A few counts support this clone. Clones were sequenced by immunoSEQ multiplex PCR, and TCRdb holds only the in-frame ones, with some missing. The sample holds 350,000 to 450,000 clones, 70% to 90% seen once. The CDR3 length is 14 residues. The germline CDR1 and CDR2 sequences are MNHNY and SVGAGI (reference sequence). V was clipped by 0 bases and J by 7 bases, with 12 bases between them. The gene calls are TRBV6-6 and TRBJ1-1; D might be TRBD1 (5 bases). Sequenced material: peripheral blood. The TCR comes from a woman between 40 and 50 years old with COVID-19, enrolled during active disease. The CDR3 here is CASSYSEGGVEAFF. The CDR3 DNA follows: TGTGCCAGCAGTTACTCCGAGGGAGGGGTTGAAGCTTTCTTT.